This T cell receptor (beta chain) was obtained from a study of Graves' ophthalmopathy and Graves' hyperthyroidism. Study-wide background: Blood was drawn at initial diagnosis, before any treatment. Regarding the study as a whole: The blood repertoire also included most expanded thyroid clonotypes above 0.001 frequency.

This clonotype has at least ten counts. Its antigen remains unidentified. Amplification targeted the TCR beta CDR3 regions, with RNA transcripts as the source material. HTBI-primed first-round RT-PCR preceded second-round multiplex PCR. A single record per CDR3 protein comes from TCRdb applying MiXCR to the multiplex PCR reads. The table includes roughly 700,000 distinct CDR3 sequences, around 40% detected once. Germline V gives CDR1 DFQATT, CDR2 SNEGSKA (reference sequence). CDR3 size: 10 residues. All donors with ophthalmopathy were recorded as having moderate-to-severe activity, CAS ≥3, NOSPECS ≥4 and a duration under 3 months. Isolation of PBMCs was performed using 10 ml of fresh peripheral blood.

This chain uses TRBV20-1 with TRBJ2-5; possibly TRBD2 for D (5 bases). The TCR was taken from an adult man with Graves' ophthalmopathy. The sequenced sample consisted of peripheral blood. Written as DNA, the CDR3 is TGCAGCGCCGGGGAAGAGACCCAGTACTTC. This codes for CSAGEETQYF.